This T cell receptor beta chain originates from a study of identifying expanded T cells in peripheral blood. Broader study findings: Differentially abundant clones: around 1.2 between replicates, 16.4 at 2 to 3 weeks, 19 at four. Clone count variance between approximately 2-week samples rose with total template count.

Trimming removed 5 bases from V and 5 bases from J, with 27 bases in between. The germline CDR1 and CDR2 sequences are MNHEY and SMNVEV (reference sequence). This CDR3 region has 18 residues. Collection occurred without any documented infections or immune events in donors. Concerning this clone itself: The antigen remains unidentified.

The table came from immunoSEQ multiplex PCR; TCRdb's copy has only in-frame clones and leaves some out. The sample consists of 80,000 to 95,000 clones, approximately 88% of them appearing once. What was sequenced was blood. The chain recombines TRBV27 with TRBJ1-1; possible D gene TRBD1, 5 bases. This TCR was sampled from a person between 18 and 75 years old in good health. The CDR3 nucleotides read TGTGCCAGCAGTCCCCAAGGGCGACACCGGGGGATTTTGACTGAAGCTTTCTTT. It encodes CASSPQGRHRGILTEAFF.